This T cell receptor beta chain was observed in a study of blood T cell repertoires in COVID-19. The assay was immunoSEQ multiplex PCR, and TCRdb's table has in-frame clones only and misses some. The table shows roughly 250,000 clones, with roughly four fifths occurring only once. Sequencing was performed on peripheral blood. The TCR was taken from a woman over 75 with acute or convalescent COVID-19.

CDR3 nucleotides: TGTGCCAGCAGCTTAGGGCAGGGGAAGTTCCACGAGCAGTACTTC. Translating gives CASSLGQGKFHEQYF. This chain uses TRBV7-9 with TRBJ2-7; D is perhaps TRBD1 (6 bases). The V gene's germline CDR1 is SEHNR and CDR2 FQNEAQ (reference sequence). The CDR3 runs to 15 residues. Trimming took 1 base from V and 5 from J, leaving 15 bases between them.